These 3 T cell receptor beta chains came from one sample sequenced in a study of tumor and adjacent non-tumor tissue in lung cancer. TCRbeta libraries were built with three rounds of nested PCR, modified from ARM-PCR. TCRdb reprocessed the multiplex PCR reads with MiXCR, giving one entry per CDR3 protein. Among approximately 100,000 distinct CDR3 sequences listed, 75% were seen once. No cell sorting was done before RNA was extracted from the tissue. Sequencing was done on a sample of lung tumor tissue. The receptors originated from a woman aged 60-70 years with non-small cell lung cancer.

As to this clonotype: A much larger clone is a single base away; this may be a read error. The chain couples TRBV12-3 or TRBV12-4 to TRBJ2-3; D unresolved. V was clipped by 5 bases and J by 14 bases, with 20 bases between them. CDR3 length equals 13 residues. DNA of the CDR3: TGTGCCAGCAGTGATACGACAAATATGGCAACGTATTTT. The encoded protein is CASSDTTNMATYF.

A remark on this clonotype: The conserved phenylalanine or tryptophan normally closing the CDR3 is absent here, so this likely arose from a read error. In nucleotides, the CDR3 is TGTGCCAGGAACGAACAGGCTAACACCGGGGAGCTGTTTTTA. Translated, it gives CARNEQANTGELFL. The gene calls are TRBV5-4 and TRBJ2-2; a weak D match, TRBD1 (5 bases). Trimming removed 8 bases at V and 2 bases at J, with 13 bases between. Germline lookup yields CDR1 SGHNT and CDR2 YYREEE (reference sequence). This CDR3 spans 14 amino acids.

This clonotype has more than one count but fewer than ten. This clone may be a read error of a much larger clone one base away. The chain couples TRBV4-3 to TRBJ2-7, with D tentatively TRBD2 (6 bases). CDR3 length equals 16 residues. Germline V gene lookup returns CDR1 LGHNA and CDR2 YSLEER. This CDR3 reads CVSSQDRGGGPYEQYF. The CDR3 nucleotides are TGCGTCAGCAGCCAAGATCGTGGGGGAGGACCCTACGAGCAGTACTTC.